This T cell receptor (beta chain) came from a study of blood T cell repertoires in COVID-19. Original analysis: How many nucleated cells were present was estimated from reference gene primer amplification. Using immunoSEQ multiplex PCR, the repertoire was profiled, and TCRdb retains in-frame clones only, with some absent. The V and J calls and clone size come from that table; D and trimming were worked out from the DNA. The sample holds around 460,000 clones; approximately 90% are singletons and the top ten take 0.8% to 1%. V dropped 4 bases and J dropped 3 bases, with 12 bases sitting between them. Looked up from germline, CDR1 is MNHEY and CDR2 is SVGEGT. This CDR3 comprises 14 residues. Seattle's cohort entered during active infection and was followed longitudinally.

The material sequenced was peripheral blood. This receptor was identified in a man aged 18 to 30 with COVID-19, enrolled during active disease. This chain uses TRBV6-2 or TRBV6-3 with TRBJ2-5; TRBD1 might be the D (5 bases). CDR3 DNA: TGTGCCAGCAGTTTGCAGGGTCTTAAAGAGACCCAGTACTTC. This encodes CASSLQGLKETQYF.